This T cell receptor beta chain was captured by sequencing in a study of CD8 T cells in ankylosing spondylitis. This clonotype was seen ten or more times. The antigen remains undetermined. The study, taken as a whole, reports: The study looked at matched synovial fluid samples from ankylosing spondylitis patients. Disease-linked clones were reported to be significantly enriched there. A motif of seven or eight highly homologous TCR beta variants was seen as apparently characteristic of ankylosing spondylitis blood.

Making the TCR beta libraries involved quantitative 5'-RACE with molecular barcodes. TCRdb reprocessed the 5' RACE reads with MiXCR, giving one entry per CDR3 protein. The sample lists under 300,000 distinct CDR3 sequences, 18% seen once, with around 32% in the top ten. V was clipped by 3 bases and J by 4 bases, with 10 bases between them. The CDR3 has 13 amino acids. Germline CDR1 reads DFQATT; CDR2 reads SNEGSKA (reference sequence). Sequenced: blood, either unsorted or a sorted T cell fraction (not recorded which). This rearrangement joins TRBV20-1 to TRBJ2-1, with D hard to call. This receptor was obtained from a male donor with ankylosing spondylitis or in good health (not recorded which). The DNA of the CDR3 is TGCAGTGCTAGCGTTCTAAATTACAATGAGCAGTTCTTC. Amino acids: CSASVLNYNEQFF.